This T cell receptor (beta chain) derives from a study of beta chain features in type 1 diabetes listed by TCRdb under 2018. In the study overall: No differences in mean age, gender distribution, total cell number or subset yield were found between patients and healthy donors. Whereas all 30 or so donors provided naive and central memory subsets, regulatory and stem cell-like memory subsets were isolated from just 8 patients and roughly eight healthy donors. In the study, recently diagnosed type 1 diabetes patients and matched healthy donors were compared on the TCRB repertoires of their sorted circulating CD4+ T cell subsets. Across all samples, approximately 98,000,000 sorted cells were examined, and cell number per subset correlated strongly with RNA yield.

The germline ends are 10 bases apart after V is trimmed by 4 bases and J by 2 bases. The CDR3 spans 13 residues, from the cysteine through the phenylalanine. Of all the DNA, just the CDR3 is kept, 39 bases in frame from base 1. The germline V gene supplies CDR1 SQVTM and CDR2 ANQGSEA. There are a few counts of this clone. Its antigen is unknown. Base quality data are lacking; no much larger clone is found one base away. The entire isolated RNA was reverse transcribed using the High Capacity cDNA Reverse Transcription Kit, and thus expressed TCRB transcripts were sequenced. Naive, central memory and regulatory T cell samples underwent deep immunoSEQ sequencing, averaging about 3.57 million total reads per sample. Sorted cells were lysed in RLT buffer, and RNA was extracted using DNase-treated RNeasy Micro or Mini kits according to cell number. To prevent cross-contamination, each cell subset was processed individually, whereas patient and healthy donor samples were processed jointly. TCRB sequences were amplified from cDNA with the immunoSEQ multiplex PCR, producing 87-bp fragments spanning the CDR3 region. Amplicons were sequenced on the Illumina HiSeq platform. The original methods were these. PCR bias was computationally corrected using synthetic template baselines, reads within Hamming distance 2 were collapsed, and singletons that could not be merged were discarded. Reads were aligned against IMGT to assign V, D and J genes, CDR3 length and insertions or deletions at six rearrangement sites. Clonotype counts were normalized to sorted cell number within each subset before computing true diversity and Gini coefficients with the tcR R package. The overlap coefficient, calculated on TCRB nucleotide sequences, was used to measure repertoire sharing. As a proxy for the pre-selection repertoire, out-of-frame TCRB sequences from naive cells were analyzed. The table was pulled from immuneACCESS by TCRdb, which kept in-frame rearrangements only. Such tables lose some clones; where checked, under half of the loss comes from unresolved V genes, and the rest has no known cause. That table supplies the V and J calls and clone size; D and trimming were determined from the DNA. This sample lists hundreds of thousands of clones; more than 13% were detected once. The ten largest account for 0.035% to 0.04% of the sample.

The paper's findings and limits, for the study overall: Only small numbers of individuals were included in the HLA sub-analyses, which left unresolved whether HLA type had any influence on TCRB rearrangement. PCR may preferentially amplify shorter templates, but because patient and control samples were amplified and corrected together, any resulting skew would affect both groups equally. Because cDNA was sequenced instead of genomic DNA, highly expressing activated cells could be over-represented, though the groups showed no difference in activation or CD3 levels. Naive, central memory and regulatory TCRB repertoires appeared to be more similar among patients than among healthy donors. Patients with type 1 diabetes made fewer insertions and deleted more nucleotides at VDJ recombination sites, implying thymic rearrangement abnormalities. Type 1 diabetes patients showed a moderate but significant shortening of TCRB CDR3 length in all four CD4+ subsets.

A single peripheral blood draw of around 0.11 L on average was collected from each donor into heparinised tubes. A BD FACSAria II was used to sort naive, central memory, regulatory and stem cell-like memory CD4+ T cells with a panel that included CD45RO, CCR7, CD25, CD127, CD95 and CD27. A purity above 98% was achieved for all sorted populations. Right away, PBMCs were isolated by Lymphoprep density gradient centrifugation and were stained directly, with no culture step. To minimize batch effects, samples were stained and sorted in pairs, one healthy donor with one patient per experiment. This sequence was found in a man between 18 and 35 years old with type 1 diabetes. The specimen sequenced was naive CD4+ T cells from blood. The intended sense of this specimen's cell subset or site label: true naive CD4+ T cells. The V and J segments used are TRBV29-1 and TRBJ2-3; no D segment can be confidently identified. The base sequence is TGCAGCGTTGCCCTGGCCTTCACAGATACGCAGTATTTT. This sequence encodes CSVALAFTDTQYF.